The 9 T cell receptor beta chains below come from one sample, sequenced in a study of graft-versus-host responses after intestinal transplantation. No antigen is known for these receptors. Assay: immunoSEQ multiplex PCR; the TCRdb copy retains only in-frame clones and omits some. The sample carries 65,000 to 90,000 clones, about 90% recorded once. The sequencing used unstimulated CD8+ T cells sorted from spleen or lymph node cells, collected before intestinal transplant. Receptors were obtained from a human donor who received an intestinal transplant.

This chain uses TRBV6-1 with TRBJ2-1, with D possibly matching TRBD2 (6 bases). Trimming cost V 2 bases and J 7 bases, with 12 bases left between them. This CDR3 is built from 14 residues. Germline values: CDR1 MNHNS, CDR2 SASEGT. CDR3 amino acids: CASSESSGLNEQFF. The CDR3 DNA reads as TGTGCCAGCAGTGAATCCTCAGGACTAAATGAGCAGTTCTTC.

This clone was counted between two and nine times. This chain uses TRBV28 with TRBJ2-5; weak D call: TRBD1 (6 bases). The CDR3 is 14 amino acids. The germline V gene encodes CDR1 MDHEN and CDR2 SYDVKM. Trimming stripped 3 bases from V and 3 bases from J, with 11 bases between. The CDR3 bases are TGTGCCAGCAGTTTCTGGGGGCGGAAAGAGACCCAGTACTTC. It translates to CASSFWGRKETQYF.

The rearrangement uses TRBV10-2 and TRBJ2-1; TRBD2 matches at 10 bases. The CDR3 has 15 residues. V lost 8 bases and J lost 4; bases outside the gene matches: 8. Per germline, CDR1 WSHSY and CDR2 SAAADI. The CDR3 DNA follows: TGCGCCAGCGCAACAACTAGCGGGACGTACAATGAGCAGTTCTTC. Protein product: CASATTSGTYNEQFF.

The chain has TRBV6-5 and TRBJ2-3, with D maybe TRBD2 (6 bases). The V and J ends lost 0 bases and 6 bases respectively, with 10 bases between them. This CDR3 spans 14 amino acids. CDR1 and CDR2 from the germline V gene are MNHEY and SVGAGI. CDR3 DNA sequence: TGTGCCAGCAGTTACTCGGAGGGGCTGGATACGCAGTATTTT. Translated, it gives CASSYSEGLDTQYF.

V is TRBV7-9 and J is TRBJ2-7; D not resolved. Trimming cost V 1 base and J 3 bases, with 7 bases left between them. The V gene's germline CDR1 is SEHNR and CDR2 FQNEAQ (reference sequence). The CDR3 is made up of 13 amino acids. The CDR3 DNA is TGTGCCAGCAGCTTAGGGGCCCTCTACGAGCAGTACTTC. This sequence encodes CASSLGALYEQYF.

The chain carries TRBV10-2 and TRBJ2-2; 7 bases agree with TRBD2. V trimming: 8 bases; J trimming: 0 bases; junction bases outside the gene matches: 0. The CDR3 runs to 13 residues. Germline V gives CDR1 WSHSY, CDR2 SAAADI. CDR3 protein: CASAGANTGELFF. For the CDR3, the DNA is TGCGCCAGCGCGGGGGCGAACACCGGGGAGCTGTTTTTT.

This clone was recorded only once. J is TRBJ2-5 and V is TRBV10-3; TRBD1 agrees at 7 bases. This CDR3 is built from 16 residues. Germline V gives CDR1 ENHRY, CDR2 SYGVKD. With V trimmed by 10 bases and J by 0 bases, 14 bases remained unmatched. CDR3 amino acids: CATQPFGTDYQETQYF. For the CDR3, the DNA is TGTGCCACTCAGCCCTTCGGGACAGACTACCAAGAGACCCAGTACTTC.

The V call is TRBV10-3, the J call TRBJ2-7; D may be TRBD2 (6 bases). The length of the CDR3 is 14 residues. The V end lost 2 bases, the J end lost 2 bases, and 10 bases lay between the germline ends. Germline V gene data show CDR1 as ENHRY and CDR2 as SYGVKD. CDR3 protein: CAISERDSTYEQYF. CDR3 nucleotides: TGTGCCATCAGTGAGCGGGACTCAACCTACGAGCAGTACTTC.

This clone was counted only a few times. V and J are TRBV21-1 and TRBJ1-2. TRBV21-1 is designated a pseudogene. The CDR3 has 16 residues. The CDR3 DNA follows: TGTGCCAGCAGCAAAAAATGGGACTCGTCCCGGAATGGCTACACCTTC. The encoded protein is CASSKKWDSSRNGYTF.